This T cell receptor (beta chain) originates from a study of blood T cell repertoires in COVID-19. As handled by the study authors: Estimation of nucleated cell counts relied on the amplification of reference gene primers. This table comes from immunoSEQ multiplex PCR, and its TCRdb copy is limited to in-frame clones, with some not included. V, J and clone size are taken as reported in that table, and D and trimming were inferred from the DNA itself. The sample has some 170,000 clones; 75% to 85% are singletons. It was during active infection that Seattle patients were enrolled and then longitudinally followed. The CDR3 length is 16 residues.

The source is a woman between 40 and 55 years old with COVID-19, enrolled during active disease. Sequencing used peripheral blood. This chain uses TRBV21-1 with TRBJ2-5; TRBD1 is the table's D call and was not checked against the DNA. TRBV21-1 is a listed pseudogene. In DNA, the CDR3 is TGTGCCAGCAGCAAGGAGCAGGGGCGGTACCAAGAGACCCAGTACTTC. Translated, it gives CASSKEQGRYQETQYF.